Detailed here is one T cell receptor (beta chain). Its cognate antigen is unknown. These data originate in a study of T cell repertoires in cytomegalovirus infection. The overall study: Indications of both CMV infection and matching HLA type were provided by public TCR beta signatures. Notes on the study in general: The ex vivo response was dominated by HLA-C-restricted CMV-specific TCR beta clonotypes. Using cumulative public TCR beta family frequency, the authors identified those who carried CMV together with the relevant HLA.

The CDR3 has 15 residues. V lost 4 bases and J lost 0, with 10 bases in between. The germline V gene encodes CDR1 SGHVS and CDR2 FNYEAQ. Via MiXCR, TCRdb re-called the reads, giving one row per CDR3 protein. The top ten clones hold roughly 70% of a sample with around 120,000 distinct CDR3 sequences, roughly 39% of them seen once. The source of this sequence is a human donor in good health (CMV status not recorded). Some clones in this sample may be carry-over from other donors' samples. The sequencing used CD8+ T cells from cultured PBMCs, collected from culture after CMV antigen stimulation. The chain links TRBV7-6 to TRBJ2-1; D may be TRBD1 (6 bases). Here the CDR3 DNA reads TGTGCCAGCAGCTCGGACAGATACTCCTACAATGAGCAGTTCTTC. Its protein product is CASSSDRYSYNEQFF.